The clone carrying this T cell receptor (beta chain) was seen a few times. Its antigen is still unknown. The assay was immunoSEQ multiplex PCR, and TCRdb's table has in-frame clones only and misses some. The sample lists 550,000 to 850,000 clones, 74% occurring once. This sample is drawn from a study of shared clonotypes between healthy human individuals. Findings and caveats of the study: Estimated richness was generally greater in naive than memory subsets. Sampling used blood alone; tissue repertoires probably differ.

Sequenced sample: memory CD4+ T cells sorted from blood. Subset indicated: CD45RA-negative fraction. This receptor was taken from a woman aged 30 to 39 in good health.

The CDR3 loop reads CAWSVIWNTEAFF. The CDR3 region has the DNA TGTGCCTGGAGTGTGATCTGGAACACTGAAGCTTTCTTT. The chain couples TRBV30 to TRBJ1-1, with D hard to call. V shed 0 bases and J shed 1 base, with 6 bases lying between them. Germline loops: CDR1 GTSNPN, CDR2 SVGIG (reference sequence). CDR3 size: 13 residues. Based on the CDR3 plus reference TRBV30 and TRBJ1-1, the full variable domain is SQTIHQWPATLVQPVGSPLSLECTVEGTSNPNLYWYRQAAGRGLQLLFYSVGIGQISSEVPQNLSASRPQDRQFILSSKKLLLSDSGFYLCAWSVIWNTEAFFGQGTRLTVV.